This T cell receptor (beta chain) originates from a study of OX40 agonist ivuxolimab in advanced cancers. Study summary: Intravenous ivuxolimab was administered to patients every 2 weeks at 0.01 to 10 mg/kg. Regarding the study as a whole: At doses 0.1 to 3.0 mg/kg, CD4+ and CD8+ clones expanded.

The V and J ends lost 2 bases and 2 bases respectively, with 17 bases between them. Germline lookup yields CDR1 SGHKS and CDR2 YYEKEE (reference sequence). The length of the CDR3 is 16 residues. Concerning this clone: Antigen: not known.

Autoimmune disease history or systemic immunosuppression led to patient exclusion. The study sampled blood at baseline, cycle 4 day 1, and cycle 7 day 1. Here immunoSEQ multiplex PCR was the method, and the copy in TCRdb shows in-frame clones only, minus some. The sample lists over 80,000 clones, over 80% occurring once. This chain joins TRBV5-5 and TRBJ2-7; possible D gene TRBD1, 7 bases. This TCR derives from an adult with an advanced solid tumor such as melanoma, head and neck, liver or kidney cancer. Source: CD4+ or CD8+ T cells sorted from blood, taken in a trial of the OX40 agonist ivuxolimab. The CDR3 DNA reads TGTGCCAGCAGCTTACGGGACTCCAGGGGGGCCTACGAGCAGTACTTC. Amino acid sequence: CASSLRDSRGAYEQYF.